The 31 T cell receptor beta chains below all came from one sample that was sequenced in a study of vaccination effects on CD4 cells after COVID-19. Only in-frame clones appear in the TCRdb table, and some are missing; sequencing was by immunoSEQ multiplex PCR. The data hold around 63,000 clones, with roughly 76% observed a single time. ViraFEST expansion of antigen-specific CD4+ T cells with viral peptide pools preceded sequencing. After around ten days in culture, the CD4+ T cells were isolated. Nobody among the vaccine recipients had prior SARS-CoV-2 infection (nucleocapsid antibodies were negative). These receptors' antigens are unknown. The material was CD4+ T cells from PBMCs cultured with HCoV-OC43 spike peptides, obtained before COVID-19 vaccination. This sample's subset: HCoV-OC43 spike overlapping peptide pool stimulation. The receptors were gathered from a human donor who received a COVID-19 vaccine.

This rearrangement joins TRBV5-1 to TRBJ2-5; D is ambiguous. Germline V CDR1 and CDR2: SGHRS, YFSETQ. The V and J ends lost 6 bases and 3 bases respectively, with 18 bases between them. The CDR3 extends over 15 amino acids. As DNA, the CDR3 is TGCGCCAGCATATCAAGACCGTCAATAAAAGAGACCCAGTACTTC. Protein sequence: CASISRPSIKETQYF.

The chain carries TRBV11-2 and TRBJ2-2, with 8 bases identical to TRBD1. The J segment lost 5 bases and the V segment lost 5 bases, leaving 7 bases of the junction unmatched. The CDR3 is 15 amino acids. The germline V gene encodes CDR1 SGHAT and CDR2 FQNNGV. The CDR3 DNA reads as TGTGCCAGCAGCCAGGGGGCAGGGAGAACCGGGGAGCTGTTTTTT. Translated: CASSQGAGRTGELFF. The full variable domain, its missing parts supplied by reference TRBV11-2 and TRBJ2-2, is EAGVAQSPRYKIIEKRQSVAFWCNPISGHATLYWYQQILGQGPKLLIQFQNNGVVDDSQLPKDRFSAERLKGVDSTLKIQPAKLEDSAVYLCASSQGAGRTGELFFGEGSRLTVL.

The chain couples TRBV19 to TRBJ2-6, with 7 bases that match TRBD1. The CDR3 length is 15 residues. After removal of 1 base from V and 3 bases from J, the junction contained 0 bases not matched to a gene. The germline CDR1 and CDR2 sequences are LNHDA and SQIVND (reference sequence). CDR3 in amino acids: CASSIGTGGANVLTF. The CDR3 nucleotides read TGTGCCAGTAGTATAGGGACAGGTGGGGCCAACGTCCTGACTTTC.

The chain combines TRBV5-1 with TRBJ2-1; maybe TRBD2 (5 bases). V lost 0 bases and J lost 0, with 7 bases in between. Germline CDR1 reads SGHRS; CDR2 reads YFSETQ. This CDR3 is 15 amino acids long. The CDR3 loop is CASSLGESSYNEQFF. The CDR3 DNA reads TGCGCCAGCAGCTTGGGGGAGAGCTCCTACAATGAGCAGTTCTTC.

This clone was seen just once. This chain links TRBV19 with TRBJ2-3; no clear D. Between the trimmed V and J ends, which lost 6 bases and 0 bases, there was a span of 10 bases. In germline, CDR1 is LNHDA, CDR2 SQIVND (reference sequence). This CDR3 region has 14 residues. DNA for the CDR3: TGTGCCAGTAGACGCGCGACTAGCACAGATACGCAGTATTTT. Translating gives CASRRATSTDTQYF.

The V call is TRBV5-8, the J call TRBJ1-2, with D unresolved. CDR3 length: 13 amino acids. The V and J ends lost 4 bases and 5 bases respectively, with 12 bases between them. From germline, CDR1 is SGHTS and CDR2 YDEGEE. CDR3 protein: CASSPSGRYGYTF. In nucleotides, the CDR3 is TGTGCCAGCAGCCCGTCAGGAAGGTATGGCTACACCTTC. The whole variable domain, filled in from reference TRBV5-8 and TRBJ1-2, reads EAGVTQSPTHLIKTRGQQATLRCSPISGHTSVYWYQQALGLGLQFLLWYDEGEERNRGNFPPRFSGRQFPNYSSELNVNALELEDSALYLCASSPSGRYGYTFGSGTRLTVV.

The V and J genes are TRBV12-3 or TRBV12-4 and TRBJ2-7; 8 nucleotides match TRBD1. The CDR3 is 13 residues long. With 3 bases clipped from V and 5 bases from J, the junction kept 3 bases outside the gene matches. CDR3 protein: CASSLTGVDEQYV. The DNA for the CDR3 is TGTGCCAGCAGTTTGACAGGGGTCGACGAGCAGTACGTC.

V gene TRBV9 combines with J gene TRBJ1-5; 12 bases are shared with TRBD1. The ends lost 4 bases at V and 5 bases at J; junction bases unmatched: 4. Per germline, CDR1 SGDLS and CDR2 YYNGEE. The CDR3 is made up of 15 amino acids. The CDR3 DNA follows: TGTGCCAGCAGCTCAGGGACAGGGGGCGATCAGCCCCAGCATTTT. The encoded protein is CASSSGTGGDQPQHF.

This clone was observed a few times. This chain links TRBV2 with TRBJ1-5; D gene uncertain. Germline V gene lookup returns CDR1 SNHLY and CDR2 FYNNEI. This CDR3 contains 13 residues. Trimming removed 4 bases at V and 3 bases at J, with 7 bases between. The CDR3 nucleotides are TGTGCCAGCAGTGCAGTTAACAATCAGCCCCAGCATTTT. Its protein is CASSAVNNQPQHF.

The chain combines TRBV5-1 with TRBJ2-3; D is perhaps TRBD1 (6 bases). Germline loops: CDR1 SGHRS, CDR2 YFSETQ. This CDR3 has 18 residues. V gave up 3 bases and J gave up 1 base, with 21 bases separating them. CDR3 loop: CASSYYRVQRAGTDTQYF. The CDR3 coding sequence is TGCGCCAGCAGCTATTACAGGGTTCAAAGGGCGGGCACAGATACGCAGTATTTT.

This clone was picked up a small number of times. The rearrangement links TRBV6-6 to TRBJ1-1, with D unresolved. The CDR3 sequence is 16 residues long. Between the trimmed V and J ends, which lost 0 bases and 5 bases, there was a span of 16 bases. Germline CDR1 reads MNHNY; CDR2 reads SVGAGI (reference sequence). The CDR3: CASSYSVRLRETEAFF. The CDR3 DNA reads TGTGCCAGCAGTTACTCGGTACGCCTTAGAGAGACTGAAGCTTTCTTT.

The rearrangement joins TRBV2 to TRBJ1-5; weak D call: TRBD1 (6 bases). The V end lost 6 bases, the J end lost 7 bases, and 19 bases lay between the germline ends. CDR3 size: 15 residues. Germline loops: CDR1 SNHLY, CDR2 FYNNEI. In nucleotides, the CDR3 is TGTGCCAGCAGCCCCGGGGGGGGGCGAGGGCAGCCCCAGCATTTT. Encoded protein: CASSPGGGRGQPQHF.

The chain is built from TRBV5-1 and TRBJ1-5; D possibly corresponds to TRBD1 (6 bases). This CDR3 spans 14 amino acids. The germline CDR1 and CDR2 sequences are SGHRS and YFSETQ. V was clipped by 3 bases and J by 5 bases, with 12 bases between them. In DNA form, the CDR3 reads TGCGCCAGCAGCTCCCAGCCAGGGGATCAGCCCCAGCATTTT. Translated: CASSSQPGDQPQHF.

V and J are TRBV28 and TRBJ1-6; no clear D gene. Germline CDR1 reads MDHEN; CDR2 reads SYDVKM. This CDR3 is 13 amino acids long. The germline V and J ends were trimmed by 5 bases and 5 bases, with 7 bases remaining between them. CDR3 DNA: TGTGCCAGCAGTCCGAACCATAATTCACCCCTCCACTTT. Translated, it gives CASSPNHNSPLHF.

This clone was found a few times. In DNA, the CDR3 is TGCAGCGTTGTAGTCAGAAGCGGAAACACCATATATTTT. Translating gives CSVVVRSGNTIYF. V usage is TRBV29-1 and J usage is TRBJ1-3; D unresolved. This CDR3 is 13 amino acids long. The germline CDR1 and CDR2 sequences are SQVTM and ANQGSEA. Trimming took off 4 bases at V and 4 bases at J, with 11 bases between the two ends. Full variable domain (missing parts from reference TRBV29-1 and TRBJ1-3): SAVISQKPSRDICQRGTSLTIQCQVDSQVTMMFWYRQQPGQSLTLIATANQGSEATYESGFVIDKFPISRPNLTFSTLTVSNMSPEDSSIYLCSVVVRSGNTIYFGEGSWLTVV.

For the CDR3, the DNA is TGTGCCAGCAGTGACACAGTGAACACTGAAGCTTTCTTT. Amino acid sequence: CASSDTVNTEAFF. The V gene is TRBV6-4, the J gene TRBJ1-1; D not certain. The germline V and J ends were trimmed by 2 bases and 0 bases, with 4 bases remaining between them. The CDR3 runs to 13 residues. In germline, CDR1 is MRHNA, CDR2 SNTAGT.

The chain uses TRBV12-5 and TRBJ2-3; no clear D gene. V lost 0 bases and J lost 5, with 0 bases in between. CDR3 length: 11 amino acids. CDR1 is LGHNT, CDR2 FRNRAP, per germline. Here the CDR3 DNA reads TGTGCTAGTGGTTTGGTAGATACGCAGTATTTT. Translation: CASGLVDTQYF.

CDR3 protein: CASRRGYEQYV. CDR3 nucleotide sequence: TGTGCCAGCAGACGAGGCTACGAGCAGTACGTC. The V call is TRBV6-5, the J call TRBJ2-7; D uncertain. CDR3 length: 11 amino acids. Trimming stripped 6 bases from V and 3 bases from J, with 6 bases between. Germline CDR1 and CDR2: MNHEY and SVGAGI.

This clone has a handful of counts. The CDR3 reads CASSPFNDSPLHF. CDR3 coding DNA: TGTGCCAGCAGCCCATTCAATGATTCACCCCTCCACTTT. The chain joins TRBV12-3 or TRBV12-4 to TRBJ1-6; no definite D call. The length of the CDR3 is 13 residues. The V end was cut by 6 bases, the J end by 8 bases, with 11 bases between.

The chain links TRBV9 to TRBJ1-6, with D hard to call. The germline CDR1 and CDR2 sequences are SGDLS and YYNGEE. Trimming stripped 3 bases from V and 7 bases from J, with 11 bases between. This CDR3 has 14 amino acids. This CDR3 reads CASSARKGNSPLHF. For the CDR3, the DNA is TGTGCCAGCAGCGCCCGTAAGGGAAATTCACCCCTCCACTTT. Drawing the rest from reference TRBV9 and TRBJ1-6, the complete variable domain is DSGVTQTPKHLITATGQRVTLRCSPRSGDLSVYWYQQSLDQGLQFLIQYYNGEERAKGNILERFSAQQFPDLHSELNLSSLELGDSALYFCASSARKGNSPLHFGNGTRLTVT.

This clone was picked up one time. The DNA of the CDR3 is TGTGCCAGTAGTAAGTATTGGGACACCGGCGAGCAGTACGTC. Translating it yields CASSKYWDTGEQYV. The chain recombines TRBV19 with TRBJ2-7; TRBD1 is a possible D gene (6 bases). This CDR3 has 14 residues. The V end lost 4 bases, the J end lost 6 bases, and 16 bases lay between the germline ends. Germline V gene lookup returns CDR1 LNHDA and CDR2 SQIVND (reference sequence).

There are a few counts of this clone. V usage is TRBV12-3 or TRBV12-4 and J usage is TRBJ1-1; D is uncertain. Trimming took off 4 bases at V and 3 bases at J, with 6 bases between the two ends. There are 12 residues in the CDR3. For the CDR3, the DNA is TGTGCCAGCAGTTCAGGTTACACTGAAGCTTTCTTT. Protein product: CASSSGYTEAFF.

This clone was seen a few times. The J gene is TRBJ2-7, the V gene TRBV6-5; 9 bases fit TRBD1. V lost 7 bases and J lost 10; bases outside the gene matches: 17. CDR3 length equals 15 residues. CDR1 is MNHEY and CDR2 is SVGAGI in the germline V gene. CDR3 protein: CASTLTSTGGAEQYV. The CDR3 coding sequence is TGTGCCAGCACTCTAACATCTACAGGGGGCGCCGAACAGTACGTC.

The chain recombines TRBV4-3 with TRBJ2-5; D perhaps matches TRBD1 (6 bases). V lost 1 base and J lost 2, with 14 bases in between. CDR3 size: 16 residues. Germline CDR1 is LGHNA and CDR2 is YSLEER. CDR3 region: CASSQVSGGGQETQYF. The CDR3 DNA reads TGCGCCAGCAGCCAAGTATCTGGGGGCGGGCAAGAGACCCAGTACTTC.

The chain combines TRBV7-3 with TRBJ2-1; a weak D match, TRBD1 (7 bases). The germline V gene has CDR1 SGHTA and CDR2 FQGTGA. V was clipped by 1 base and J by 4 bases, with 14 bases between them. The CDR3 is 16 amino acids. Written as DNA, the CDR3 is TGTGCCAGCAGCTTAAGCGGGACAGAGAATTACAATGAGCAGTTCTTC. Translation gives CASSLSGTENYNEQFF.

The V and J genes are TRBV5-1 and TRBJ2-7; 9 positions match TRBD1. The CDR3 is 14 amino acids. From germline, CDR1 is SGHRS and CDR2 YFSETQ. J lost 3 bases, V lost 5 bases, and 6 bases had no gene match. The CDR3 coding sequence is TGCGCCAGCAGATCCGGGACAGGGAGCTACGAGCAGTACGTC. Its translation: CASRSGTGSYEQYV.

The chain couples TRBV30 to TRBJ1-2; possible D gene TRBD1, 5 bases. Looked up from germline, CDR1 is GTSNPN and CDR2 is SVGIG (reference sequence). V lost 3 bases to trimming and J lost 2 bases, with 7 bases between them. This CDR3 spans 12 amino acids. The CDR3 loop reads CAWSQGNYGYTF. The CDR3 DNA reads TGTGCCTGGAGCCAGGGAAACTATGGCTACACCTTC.

The chain employs TRBV6-6 and TRBJ2-5, with 9 positions matching TRBD1. V lost 0 bases and J lost 9; bases outside the gene matches: 8. CDR1 and CDR2 (germline): MNHNY, SVGAGI (reference sequence). The CDR3 spans 15 residues. The CDR3 DNA sequence: TGTGCCAGCAGTTACTCTCCGGGACAGGGAGTGGCCCAGTACTTC. It encodes CASSYSPGQGVAQYF.

This sequence joins TRBV6-2 or TRBV6-3 and TRBJ1-4; TRBD1 is a possible D gene (6 bases). The CDR3 runs 14 residues. Trimming stripped 1 base from V and 3 bases from J, with 6 bases between. The germline V gene encodes CDR1 MNHEY and CDR2 SVGEGT. CDR3 bases: TGTGCCAGCAGTTACTACAGGGCTAATGAAAAACTGTTTTTT. The encoded protein is CASSYYRANEKLFF.

This clone is medium-sized in the sample. The V call is TRBV15, the J call TRBJ1-1; D may be TRBD1 (5 bases). The CDR3 loop spans 14 amino acids. V lost 1 base to trimming and J lost 1 base, with 7 bases between them. CDR1 is LNHNV and CDR2 is YYDKDF in the germline V gene (reference sequence). CDR3 residues: CATSRGQSNTEAFF. In DNA form, the CDR3 reads TGTGCCACCAGCAGAGGACAGTCGAACACTGAAGCTTTCTTT.

This clone has just a few counts. This chain joins TRBV30 and TRBJ1-5, with D unresolved. The germline V gene has CDR1 GTSNPN and CDR2 SVGIG (reference sequence). The V and J ends lost 2 bases and 7 bases respectively, with 15 bases between them. This CDR3 spans 14 amino acids. This CDR3 reads CAWSRDIQRQPQHF. The CDR3 DNA follows: TGTGCCTGGAGTCGGGATATTCAAAGGCAGCCCCAGCATTTT.